This T cell receptor beta chain was found in a study of blood T cell repertoires in COVID-19. About the research overall: Researchers got acute and convalescent COVID-19 samples from the United States, Italy and Spain. T cells, B-cell-depleted T cells, or PBMCs provided the cDNA or gDNA that served as material.

This clone showed up just once. In the original analysis: Reference gene primer amplification in the assay estimated nucleated cell counts. Profiled with immunoSEQ multiplex PCR; TCRdb holds only in-frame clones, not every one. The DNA was the basis for D and trimming; V, J and clone size are from that table. Of 25,000 to 35,000 clones listed, under 90% are singletons. V was shortened by 2 bases and J by 3 bases, with 13 bases between the two germline ends. Germline V lookup: CDR1 MRHNA, CDR2 SNTAGT. There are 16 residues in the CDR3. This chain joins TRBV6-4 and TRBJ1-4; no reliable D call. The sequence was obtained from a woman of 80 years or more with acute or convalescent COVID-19. Material: peripheral blood. The CDR3 spells CASSDVGDGPNEKLFF. For the CDR3, the DNA is TGTGCCAGCAGTGACGTAGGAGACGGCCCTAATGAAAAACTGTTTTTT.